The 14 T cell receptor beta chains listed next were all sequenced from one sample in a study of T cell repertoires in cytomegalovirus infection. TCRdb independently ran MiXCR on the reads; one entry per CDR3 protein. The sample carries around 260,000 distinct CDR3 sequences, approximately 9.2% recorded once. Material: PBMCs. The origin of the receptors is a human donor in good health (CMV status not recorded). Some clones in this sample may be carry-over from other donors' samples.

This clonotype has only a few counts. This chain joins TRBV11-2 and TRBJ1-6; TRBD1 might be the D (6 bases). Germline CDR1 is SGHAT and CDR2 is FQNNGV. V shed 4 bases and J shed 5 bases, with 9 bases lying between them. This CDR3 region has 14 residues. The CDR3 DNA follows: TGTGCCAGCAGCTATGGGACAAATAATTCACCCCTCCACTTT. Translation: CASSYGTNNSPLHF.

The chain is built from TRBV7-9 and TRBJ2-5, with D tentatively TRBD1 or TRBD2 (5 bases each). Germline lookup yields CDR1 SEHNR and CDR2 FQNEAQ (reference sequence). There are 13 residues in the CDR3. The V end lost 3 bases, the J end lost 5 bases, and 10 bases lay between the germline ends. As DNA, the CDR3 is TGTGCCAGCAGCTTTGGGGGAGTGGAGACCCAGTACTTC. It specifies CASSFGGVETQYF.

The sample holds many counts of this clonotype. The V call is TRBV7-9, the J call TRBJ1-4; 7 bases line up with TRBD1. CDR1 is SEHNR, CDR2 FQNEAQ, per germline (reference sequence). This CDR3 contains 15 residues. Trimming took 5 bases from V and 5 from J; bases not matched to a gene: 8. In DNA, the CDR3 is TGTGCCAGCAGCCGAGGGGACAGAACGAATGAAAAACTGTTTTTT. It is translated as CASSRGDRTNEKLFF.

This clonotype was observed at least ten times. This chain links TRBV7-2 with TRBJ1-1; a weak D match, TRBD1 (5 bases). The V end lost 1 base, the J end lost 5 bases, and 14 bases lay between the germline ends. Germline CDR1 is SGHTA and CDR2 is FQGNSA. This CDR3 is 15 amino acids long. CDR3: CASSLEGGARTEAFF. DNA of the CDR3: TGTGCCAGCAGCTTAGAGGGTGGGGCTCGGACTGAAGCTTTCTTT.

This clonotype was seen a few times. V gene TRBV3-1 combines with J gene TRBJ1-5, with D perhaps TRBD1 (6 bases). V was cut by 5 bases and J by 7 bases, with 9 bases left in between. Germline assignment: CDR1 LGHDT and CDR2 YNNKEL (reference sequence). The CDR3 runs 12 residues. CDR3 loop: CASSVTGQPQHF. CDR3 DNA sequence: TGTGCCAGCAGCGTGACAGGACAGCCCCAGCATTTT.

The sample holds many counts of this clonotype. The gene calls are TRBV7-2 and TRBJ1-3; D gene uncertain. The germline V and J ends were trimmed by 2 bases and 4 bases, with 6 bases remaining between them. The germline V gene encodes CDR1 SGHTA and CDR2 FQGNSA. The CDR3 sequence is 13 residues long. CDR3 residues: CASSLKGGNTIYF. The CDR3 DNA is TGTGCCAGCAGCTTAAAGGGAGGAAACACCATATATTTT.

This clonotype was recorded at least ten times. CDR3 sequence: CASSLSRNYGYTF. The CDR3 DNA follows: TGTGCCAGCAGTTTATCCCGTAACTATGGCTACACCTTC. V is TRBV28 and J is TRBJ1-2, with unresolved D. Trimming pared 1 base from V and 1 base from J, leaving 4 bases between. The CDR3 contains 13 residues. Germline assignment: CDR1 MDHEN and CDR2 SYDVKM.

This clonotype was detected many times. The chain couples TRBV7-2 to TRBJ1-1; 8 nucleotides match TRBD1. The V gene's germline CDR1 is SGHTA and CDR2 FQGNSA. Unmatched junction bases numbered 3, after V lost 4 bases and J lost 5 bases. The CDR3 extends over 13 amino acids. DNA of the CDR3: TGTGCCAGCAGCTACACAGGGGGGACTGAAGCTTTCTTT. It codes for CASSYTGGTEAFF.

This clonotype has ten or more counts. CDR3 nucleotide sequence: TGCAGTGCTAGCGACACCGGTCGGTCACCCCTCCACTTT. It codes for CSASDTGRSPLHF. The chain is built from TRBV20-1 and TRBJ1-6, with no clear D. The CDR3 has 13 amino acids. Trimming removed 3 bases from V and 10 bases from J, with 13 bases in between. Germline lookup yields CDR1 DFQATT and CDR2 SNEGSKA (reference sequence).

As DNA, the CDR3 is TGTGCCAGCAGTTTACACCCAAACACCGGGGAGCTGTTTTTT. Its protein is CASSLHPNTGELFF. V gene TRBV28 combines with J gene TRBJ2-2; D gene unclear. Per the germline V gene, CDR1 is MDHEN and CDR2 is SYDVKM. The CDR3 sequence is 14 residues long. Trimming shortened V by 2 bases and J by 2 bases, and 6 bases separated the two germline ends.

This clonotype showed up many times. The chain joins TRBV7-9 to TRBJ2-4; TRBD1 is a possible D gene (8 bases). Germline CDR1 reads SEHNR; CDR2 reads FQNEAQ (reference sequence). Trimming took 5 bases from V and 15 from J, leaving 29 bases between them. The CDR3 has 16 residues. The CDR3 loop is CASSLTGGADHHLWYF. CDR3 sequence (DNA): TGTGCCAGCAGCCTTACAGGGGGGGCAGATCACCATCTGTGGTACTTC.

V usage is TRBV14 and J usage is TRBJ2-7; 7 positions match TRBD2. The CDR3 has 15 residues. The germline gives CDR1 SGHDN, CDR2 FVKESK. The V and J ends lost 2 bases and 5 bases, in that order; junction bases with no gene match: 9. CDR3 nucleotide sequence: TGTGCCAGCAGCCAACCGATCCAAGGGAGGGACGAGCAGTACTTC. It translates to CASSQPIQGRDEQYF.

This clonotype was seen ten or more times. The J gene is TRBJ2-5, the V gene TRBV7-2, with TRBD2 as a possible D gene (6 bases). With 0 bases removed from V and 1 base from J, the gap between germline ends came to 12 bases. This CDR3 has 16 residues. Germline assignment: CDR1 SGHTA and CDR2 FQGNSA. The CDR3, as DNA: TGTGCCAGCAGCTTAGCGCCGGGACTGCTCCAAGAGACCCAGTACTTC. Its translation is CASSLAPGLLQETQYF.

This clonotype was recorded many times. The chain has TRBV14 and TRBJ1-1; 7 nucleotides match TRBD1. With V trimmed by 0 bases and J by 0 bases, 7 bases remained unmatched. There are 17 residues in the CDR3. The germline CDR1 and CDR2 sequences are SGHDN and FVKESK. As DNA, the CDR3 is TGTGCCAGCAGCCAAGAAGGGGGCTGGGGTGTGAACACTGAAGCTTTCTTT. Translating it yields CASSQEGGWGVNTEAFF.